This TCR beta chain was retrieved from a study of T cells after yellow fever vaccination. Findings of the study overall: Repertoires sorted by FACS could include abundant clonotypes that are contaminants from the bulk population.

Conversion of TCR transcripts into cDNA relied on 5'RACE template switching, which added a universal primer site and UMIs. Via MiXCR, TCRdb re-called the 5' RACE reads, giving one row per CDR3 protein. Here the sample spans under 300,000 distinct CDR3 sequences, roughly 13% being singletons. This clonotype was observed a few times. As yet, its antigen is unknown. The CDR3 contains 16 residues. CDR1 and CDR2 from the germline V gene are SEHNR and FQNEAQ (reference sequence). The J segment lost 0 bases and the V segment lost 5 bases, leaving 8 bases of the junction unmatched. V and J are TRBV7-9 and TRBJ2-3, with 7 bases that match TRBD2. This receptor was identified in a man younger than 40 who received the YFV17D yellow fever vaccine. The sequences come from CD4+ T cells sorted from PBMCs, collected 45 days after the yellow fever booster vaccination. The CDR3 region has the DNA TGTGCCAGCAGCCGTACTAGCGTACACAGCACAGATACGCAGTATTTT. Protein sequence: CASSRTSVHSTDTQYF.